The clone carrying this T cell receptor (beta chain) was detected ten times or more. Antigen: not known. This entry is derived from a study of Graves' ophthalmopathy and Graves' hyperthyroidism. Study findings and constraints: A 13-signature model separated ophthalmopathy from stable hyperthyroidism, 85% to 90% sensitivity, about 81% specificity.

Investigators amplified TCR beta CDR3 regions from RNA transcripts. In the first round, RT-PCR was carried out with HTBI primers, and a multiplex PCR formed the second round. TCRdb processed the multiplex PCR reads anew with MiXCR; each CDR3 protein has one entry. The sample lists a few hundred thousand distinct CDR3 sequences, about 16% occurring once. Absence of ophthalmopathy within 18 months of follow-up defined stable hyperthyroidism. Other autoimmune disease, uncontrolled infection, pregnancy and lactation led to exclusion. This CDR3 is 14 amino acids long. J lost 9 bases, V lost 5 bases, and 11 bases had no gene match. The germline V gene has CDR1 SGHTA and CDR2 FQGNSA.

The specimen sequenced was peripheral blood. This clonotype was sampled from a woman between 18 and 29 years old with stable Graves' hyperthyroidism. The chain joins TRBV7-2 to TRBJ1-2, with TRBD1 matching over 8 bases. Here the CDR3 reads CASSALGQGMSYTF. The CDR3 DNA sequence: TGTGCCAGCAGCGCCCTAGGACAGGGAATGAGCTACACCTTC.